This T cell receptor (beta chain) was sequenced in a study of blood T cells in healthy people across ages. A few counts support this clonotype. The antigen remains undetermined. The junction had 7 bases not matched to a gene; V was cut back by 8 bases and J by 6 bases. The CDR3 covers 13 residues. Per the germline V gene, CDR1 is ENHRY and CDR2 is SYGVKD. For the second PCR, which ran for roughly 6 to 12 cycles, a sample-barcoded 5' primer and a J-beta primer mix were used. Per sample, CDR3-containing paired-end reads numbered at least 2.5 million. TCRdb itself ran the 5' RACE reads through MiXCR, one entry per CDR3 protein. The table shows 800,000 to 1,300,000 distinct CDR3 sequences, with 20% to 25% occurring only once. The people who gave samples were healthy Caucasians from Russia, aged about 6 to 95. General study results and limits: TCR beta diversity per million T cells fell roughly linearly with age.

In addition, the sample was reused for a study of T cells of mothers and their children. That report notes: Donation involved three healthy Caucasian mothers and the six children that they had.

Sequenced material: blood. This sequence originates from a girl aged 2-10 years in good health. This chain connects TRBV10-3 to TRBJ2-1; 7 bases align to TRBD2. In DNA, the CDR3 is TGTGCCATCGGAGGGAGGACTAGCAATGAGCAGTTCTTC. Encoded protein: CAIGGRTSNEQFF.